One and the same sample provided the 2 T cell receptor beta chains below, sequenced in a study of blood T cell repertoires in COVID-19. The data were produced by immunoSEQ multiplex PCR, yet TCRdb's version contains in-frame clones alone and is incomplete. The sample yields about 80,000 clones, 90% to 95% seen once. Input material: peripheral blood. The receptor source for this set is a woman aged 45-65 years in a cohort sampled during active COVID-19.

The V call is TRBV13, the J call TRBJ2-3, with D possibly being TRBD2 (5 bases). This CDR3 comprises 12 residues. Germline loops: CDR1 PRHDT, CDR2 FYEKMQ (reference sequence). Trimming stripped 5 bases from V and 6 bases from J, with 9 bases between. CDR3 sequence: CASSRERDTQYF. The CDR3 DNA reads TGTGCCAGCAGCCGGGAAAGGGATACGCAGTATTTT. The whole variable domain, remainder taken from reference TRBV13 and TRBJ2-3, is AAGVIQSPRHLIKEKRETATLKCYPIPRHDTVYWYQQGPGQDPQFLISFYEKMQSDKGSIPDRFSAQQFSDYHSELNMSSLELGDSALYFCASSRERDTQYFGPGTRLTVL.

This chain links TRBV6-5 with TRBJ1-2; D gene ambiguous. The CDR3 is made up of 14 amino acids. V shed 5 bases and J shed 5 bases, with 15 bases lying between them. The germline gives CDR1 MNHEY, CDR2 SVGAGI. Here the CDR3 reads CASSRFGEEYGYTF. CDR3 DNA sequence: TGTGCCAGCAGTAGATTCGGGGAGGAATATGGCTACACCTTC.